The 8 T cell receptor beta chains reported below all come from one sample, sequenced in a study of blood T cell repertoires in COVID-19. Here immunoSEQ multiplex PCR was the method, and the copy in TCRdb shows in-frame clones only, minus some. Of approximately 170,000 clones in the sample, 70% to 85% were seen once. The source material was PBMCs or T cells enriched from blood (not recorded which). All receptors derive from a man aged 50-60 years who had recovered from COVID-19.

The chain links TRBV4-2 to TRBJ1-2; D not certain. Germline V gene lookup returns CDR1 LGHNA and CDR2 YNFKEQ. The CDR3 extends over 13 amino acids. V was pared by 5 bases and J by 5 bases, with 12 bases between. CDR3: CASSGDNKYGYTF. For the CDR3, the DNA is TGTGCCAGCAGCGGTGACAACAAGTATGGCTACACCTTC.

The rearrangement links TRBV7-9 to TRBJ2-3; 7 nucleotides align to TRBD2. Germline values: CDR1 SEHNR, CDR2 FQNEAQ (reference sequence). The length of the CDR3 is 15 residues. Trimming removed 3 bases from V and 2 bases from J; junction bases left unmatched: 5. This CDR3 reads CASSFSAGDTDTQYF. The CDR3 DNA is TGTGCCAGCAGCTTTTCTGCGGGGGACACAGATACGCAGTATTTT. Full variable domain (remainder filled in from reference TRBV7-9 and TRBJ2-3): DTGVSQNPRHKITKRGQNVTFRCDPISEHNRLYWYRQTLGQGPEFLTYFQNEAQLEKSRLLSDRFSAERPKGSFSTLEIQRTEQGDSAMYLCASSFSAGDTDTQYFGPGTRLTVL.

The gene calls are TRBV19 and TRBJ2-5; D is unresolved. The V and J ends lost 1 base and 0 bases respectively, with 12 bases between them. This CDR3 region has 16 residues. Germline values: CDR1 LNHDA, CDR2 SQIVND (reference sequence). CDR3 residues: CASSIGRVLYQETQYF. CDR3 DNA: TGTGCCAGTAGTATAGGTCGGGTACTGTACCAAGAGACCCAGTACTTC.

This clone occurred once. The chain is built from TRBV6-2 or TRBV6-3 and TRBJ1-5; D unresolved. Germline V CDR1 and CDR2: MNHEY, SVGEGT. The CDR3 is 13 amino acids. The V and J ends lost 2 bases and 4 bases respectively, with 6 bases between them. The CDR3 sequence is CASSYLPNQPQHF. The DNA for the CDR3 is TGTGCCAGCAGTTACCTTCCGAATCAGCCCCAGCATTTT.

The chain links TRBV5-1 to TRBJ2-1, with 10 bases matching TRBD1. This CDR3 contains 20 residues. Germline V CDR1 and CDR2: SGHRS, YFSETQ. J lost 8 bases, V lost 4 bases, and 24 bases had no gene match. CDR3 loop: CASSPWKTGGGSFLWDEQFF. The CDR3 DNA is TGCGCCAGCAGCCCCTGGAAGACAGGGGGCGGCTCTTTCTTATGGGATGAGCAGTTCTTC.

V and J are TRBV7-6 and TRBJ1-6, with D perhaps matching TRBD1 (6 bases). The ends were cut back, 5 bases at V and 3 bases at J, with 14 bases in the middle. The CDR3 spans 16 residues. Germline V CDR1 and CDR2: SGHVS, FNYEAQ. The CDR3 here is CASSPETGIYNSPLHF. The CDR3 DNA reads TGTGCCAGCAGCCCCGAGACAGGAATCTATAATTCACCCCTCCACTTT.

The chain combines TRBV2 with TRBJ1-6; D gene uncertain. V lost 4 bases and J 5 bases, leaving 12 bases between the germline ends. This CDR3 region has 15 residues. Germline V gene lookup returns CDR1 SNHLY and CDR2 FYNNEI. The CDR3 DNA is TGTGCCAGCAGTGGGAATAGCAACAATAATTCACCCCTCCACTTT. Its translation is CASSGNSNNNSPLHF. Full variable domain (rest looked up from reference TRBV2 and TRBJ1-6): EPEVTQTPSHQVTQMGQEVILRCVPISNHLYFYWYRQILGQKVEFLVSFYNNEISEKSEIFDDQFSVERPDGSNFTLKIRSTKLEDSAMYFCASSGNSNNNSPLHFGNGTRLTVT.

The chain uses TRBV28 and TRBJ1-1; possible D gene TRBD1, 5 bases. Trimming removed 8 bases from V and 11 bases from J, with 15 bases in between. The CDR3 spans 11 residues. Germline-derived CDR1 and CDR2 are MDHEN and SYDVKM. DNA for the CDR3: TGTGCCAGCGGTACCCAGGGAGGGGCTTTCTTT. The encoded protein is CASGTQGGAFF. Full variable domain (outside the CDR3, taken from reference TRBV28 and TRBJ1-1): DVKVTQSSRYLVKRTGEKVFLECVQDMDHENMFWYRQDPGLGLRLIYFSYDVKMKEKGDIPEGYSVSREKKERFSLILESASTNQTSMYLCASGTQGGAFFGQGTRLTVV.